The 18 T cell receptor beta chains below all came from one sample that was sequenced in a study of control samples from healthy donors and cancer patients (TCRdb year 2020). Library preparation was by the immunoSEQ multiplex PCR assay. TCRdb holds this immuneACCESS table with in-frame rearrangements only. Some clones are missing; in checked studies, unresolved V genes explain under half, and the rest has no known cause. This sample is represented by 130,000 or so clones; about nine tenths of them were singletons. The top ten constitute more than 8% of the sample. The sample taken for sequencing was blood. The receptors come from a man in his forties in good health.

A single count supports this clone. The chain combines TRBV7-8 with TRBJ2-5; 10 nucleotides line up with TRBD2. This CDR3 has 18 amino acids. The germline V gene encodes CDR1 SGHVS and CDR2 FQNEAQ. V was clipped by 6 bases and J by 1 base; unmatched bases: 14. CDR3: CASRAQGGSGGSQETQYF. DNA of the CDR3: TGTGCCAGCAGGGCGCAGGGAGGTAGCGGGGGGTCCCAAGAGACCCAGTACTTC.

This chain uses TRBV7-9 with TRBJ2-5; 15 nucleotides agree with TRBD2. CDR3 length: 17 amino acids. With V trimmed by 3 bases and J by 1 base, 3 bases remained unmatched. Per germline, CDR1 SEHNR and CDR2 FQNEAQ (reference sequence). The CDR3 reads CASSFGTSGGFQETQYF. The CDR3 nucleotides read TGTGCCAGCAGCTTCGGGACTAGCGGGGGGTTCCAAGAGACCCAGTACTTC.

This chain joins TRBV11-3 and TRBJ2-1; 9 bases agree with TRBD2. The length of the CDR3 is 13 residues. The junction had 4 bases not matched to a gene; V was cut back by 6 bases and J by 7 bases. Germline assignment: CDR1 SGHNT and CDR2 YENEEA. CDR3 DNA: TGTGCCAGCAGACATAGCGGGGGTAATGAGCAGTTCTTC. It yields the protein CASRHSGGNEQFF.

This clone has a handful of counts. The chain links TRBV18 to TRBJ1-1, with D unresolved. This CDR3 is built from 15 residues. Germline loops: CDR1 KGHSH, CDR2 LQKENI. Trimming cost V 0 bases and J 0 bases, with 8 bases left between them. The CDR3 sequence is CASSPPQSMNTEAFF. The DNA of the CDR3 is TGTGCCAGCTCACCACCGCAGAGCATGAACACTGAAGCTTTCTTT.

This rearrangement joins TRBV7-9 to TRBJ1-1; D remains unclear. Between the trimmed V and J ends, which lost 3 bases and 10 bases, there was a span of 15 bases. This CDR3 region has 13 residues. Looked up from germline, CDR1 is SEHNR and CDR2 is FQNEAQ (reference sequence). Here the CDR3 reads CASSFDGRERAFF. The CDR3 coding sequence is TGTGCCAGCAGCTTCGACGGCCGGGAGAGAGCTTTCTTT.

The rearrangement links TRBV24-1 to TRBJ1-5; 7 nucleotides match TRBD1. With 2 bases clipped from V and 4 bases from J, the junction kept 7 bases outside the gene matches. The germline V gene encodes CDR1 KGHDR and CDR2 SFDVKD. The CDR3 runs 16 residues. The CDR3 loop reads CATSDSKTGANQPQHF. As DNA, the CDR3 is TGTGCCACCAGTGATTCAAAAACAGGGGCTAATCAGCCCCAGCATTTT.

Of note for this clone: In the same sample, other DNA sequences code for this CDR3. J is TRBJ2-5 and V is TRBV18; D is unclear. CDR3 length: 11 residues. V was shortened by 3 bases and J by 1 base, with 0 bases between the two germline ends. The germline CDR1 and CDR2 sequences are KGHSH and LQKENI. CDR3 amino acids: CASSPQETQYF. In DNA, the CDR3 is TGTGCCAGCTCACCCCAAGAGACCCAGTACTTC.

This chain links TRBV29-1 with TRBJ1-2; D is undetermined. CDR3 size: 15 residues. The V gene's germline CDR1 is SQVTM and CDR2 ANQGSEA. V lost 6 bases, J lost 0 bases, and 17 bases lay in between. The CDR3 loop is CSVEPLRDPNYGYTF. CDR3 nucleotide sequence: TGCAGCGTGGAACCTCTGCGGGATCCTAACTATGGCTACACCTTC.

The rearrangement joins TRBV9 to TRBJ2-5; the match to TRBD2 covers 10 bases. Germline CDR1 and CDR2: SGDLS and YYNGEE. The CDR3 is made up of 16 amino acids. Germline trimming cut 5 bases from V and 2 bases from J; bases unmatched to any gene: 9. For the CDR3, the DNA is TGTGCCAGCAGTGGGAGGCTAGCGGGGGATCAAGAGACCCAGTACTTC. It specifies CASSGRLAGDQETQYF. The full variable domain, with the rest looked up from reference TRBV9 and TRBJ2-5, is DSGVTQTPKHLITATGQRVTLRCSPRSGDLSVYWYQQSLDQGLQFLIQYYNGEERAKGNILERFSAQQFPDLHSELNLSSLELGDSALYFCASSGRLAGDQETQYFGPGTRLLVL.

The rearrangement uses TRBV11-3 and TRBJ1-1, with D unresolved. Germline loops: CDR1 SGHNT, CDR2 YENEEA. The V and J ends lost 5 bases and 6 bases respectively, with 19 bases between them. The CDR3 extends over 15 amino acids. CDR3 nucleotides: TGTGCCAGCAGCCCCTCTCGGCAGGTGAGGGCTGAAGCTTTCTTT. Translated, it gives CASSPSRQVRAEAFF.

This clone has only a few counts. The rearrangement links TRBV24-1 to TRBJ1-2, with D uncertain. The germline gives CDR1 KGHDR, CDR2 SFDVKD. The V and J ends lost 2 bases and 4 bases respectively, with 13 bases between them. This CDR3 spans 15 amino acids. The CDR3 sequence is CATSDWPASGYGYTF. Here the CDR3 DNA reads TGTGCCACCAGTGATTGGCCGGCTTCCGGCTATGGCTACACCTTC.

The rearrangement links TRBV3-1 (or the pseudogene TRBV3-2) to TRBJ2-4, with D possibly matching TRBD1 (5 bases). Trimming took off 3 bases at V and 7 bases at J, with 10 bases between the two ends. The germline V gene has CDR1 LGHDT and CDR2 YNNKEL (reference sequence). This CDR3 has 13 amino acids. CDR3 sequence: CASSHRVENIQYF. Here the CDR3 DNA reads TGTGCCAGCAGCCACAGGGTGGAGAACATTCAGTACTTC.

The CDR3 loop is CASSVVVTGPTDTQYF. CDR3 coding DNA: TGTGCCAGCAGCGTAGTAGTCACGGGGCCCACAGATACGCAGTATTTT. The chain joins TRBV9 to TRBJ2-3; D tentatively reads TRBD1 or TRBD2 (5 bases each). Germline-derived CDR1 and CDR2 are SGDLS and YYNGEE. V was pared by 0 bases and J by 2 bases, with 13 bases between. The CDR3 has 16 amino acids.

The V call is TRBV6-5, the J call TRBJ1-2; possibly TRBD1 for D (6 bases). V dropped 6 bases and J dropped 11 bases, with 22 bases sitting between them. The CDR3 has 14 residues. In germline, CDR1 is MNHEY, CDR2 SVGAGI. CDR3 amino acids: CASSHAGGQGPYTF. CDR3 nucleotides: TGTGCCAGCAGCCATGCCGGGGGCCAGGGCCCTTACACCTTC.

The chain recombines TRBV10-1 with TRBJ2-2; TRBD1 aligns across 8 bases. Germline CDR1 and CDR2: WNHNN and SYGVQD (reference sequence). V shed 6 bases, J shed 3 bases, and the junction held 6 bases outside the gene matches. CDR3 length equals 15 residues. The CDR3 region has the DNA TGCGCCAGCAGCGAGGACAGGGTCGACACCGGGGAGCTGTTTTTT. This encodes CASSEDRVDTGELFF.

This chain joins TRBV5-1 and TRBJ1-1, with a possible D match to TRBD1 (5 bases). V dropped 4 bases and J dropped 1 base, with 11 bases sitting between them. From germline, CDR1 is SGHRS and CDR2 YFSETQ. The CDR3 covers 14 residues. The CDR3 nucleotides read TGCGCCAGCAGCGAATGGGGGTCGAACACTGAAGCTTTCTTT. This codes for CASSEWGSNTEAFF.

The V and J genes are TRBV7-2 and TRBJ2-2, with 10 bases identical to TRBD1. Germline trimming cut 5 bases from V and 4 bases from J; bases unmatched to any gene: 4. The CDR3 is 15 residues long. Germline values: CDR1 SGHTA, CDR2 FQGNSA. The CDR3 is CASSTGQGTTGELFF. The DNA for the CDR3 is TGTGCCAGCAGCACGGGACAGGGGACCACCGGGGAGCTGTTTTTT.

This rearrangement joins TRBV6-6 to TRBJ1-5; D remains ambiguous. This CDR3 has 13 amino acids. Germline assignment: CDR1 MNHNY and CDR2 SVGAGI (reference sequence). Trimming removed 10 bases from V and 0 bases from J, with 10 bases in between. CDR3 nucleotides: TGTGCCACCCGGGATTTTAGCAATCAGCCCCAGCATTTT. The encoded protein is CATRDFSNQPQHF.